This TCR beta chain was obtained from a study of blood T cell repertoires in COVID-19. Study overall: COVID-19 samples from acute and convalescent phases originated in the United States, Italy and Spain. In each case, the material was cDNA or gDNA derived from T cells, B-cell-depleted T cells, or PBMCs.

Data came from immunoSEQ multiplex PCR; TCRdb stores just in-frame clones and leaves some out. The repertoire includes tens of thousands of clones, about 83% of them detected once, and just under 25% sits in the top ten. V shed 4 bases, J shed 6 bases, and the junction held 8 bases outside the gene matches. The CDR3 loop spans 15 amino acids. In germline, CDR1 is SGHDN, CDR2 FVKESK. The TCR sequence derives from an elderly woman with acute or convalescent COVID-19. The chain has TRBV14 and TRBJ2-1; 8 nucleotides agree with TRBD2. The specimen was peripheral blood. The chain's CDR3 is CASSPVRGGFNEQFF. Here the CDR3 DNA reads TGTGCCAGCAGCCCGGTCCGGGGGGGCTTCAATGAGCAGTTCTTC. The complete variable domain, with remaining parts taken from reference TRBV14 and TRBJ2-1, reads EAGVTQFPSHSVIEKGQTVTLRCDPISGHDNLYWYRRVMGKEIKFLLHFVKESKQDESGMPNNRFLAERTGGTYSTLKVQPAELEDSGVYFCASSPVRGGFNEQFFGPGTRLTVL.